The clone carrying this T cell receptor beta chain was picked up many times. The target antigen is unknown. CDR3 length: 13 amino acids. Trimming left V 6 bases short and J 4 bases short, with 12 bases between. The data were taken from a study of blood T cells in healthy people across ages. Study-level findings and limits: With age, beta diversity per million T cells declined roughly linearly, significantly by 30 to 50. The unknown donor CMV status may have confounded expanded clonotype changes.

With a J-beta primer mix and a sample-barcoded 5' primer, a second PCR ran 7 to 11 cycles. Via MiXCR, TCRdb re-called the 5' RACE reads, giving one row per CDR3 protein. This sample has around 1,500,000 distinct CDR3 sequences; roughly 45% occur once, and the top ten carry 7% to 9.5%. The donors, healthy Caucasians from Russia, were aged roughly 6 to 100. The TCR comes from a young woman in good health. V is TRBV12-3 or TRBV12-4 and J is TRBJ2-5; D is unresolved. The source material was blood. The CDR3 protein is CASRVGDTETQYF. As DNA, the CDR3 is TGTGCCAGCAGAGTCGGTGATACAGAGACCCAGTACTTC.